A selection of T cell receptor beta chains follows, all from one sample in a study of siplizumab effects on memory and regulatory T cells. Measured with immunoSEQ multiplex PCR; TCRdb has only the in-frame clones, and not every one. Altogether tens of thousands of clones are present, about 87% being singletons, with the ten largest covering approximately 1.5%. The source material was Tregs sorted from blood. Receptors were obtained from a human donor in good health. Each CDR3 is given with its conserved first and last residue. The order of the fields is V gene, J gene, CDR3 protein.

TRBV4-3	TRBJ2-1	CASSQGGLAGGAEQFF
TRBV4-3	TRBJ1-5	CASSQEVGVQPQHF
TRBV4-1	TRBJ1-2	CASSPPTGAYYGYTF
TRBV5-1	TRBJ2-1	CASNSSPGFYNEQFF
TRBV2	TRBJ1-3	CASRSQFSGADTIYF
TRBV28	TRBJ1-1	CASSPPFNTEAFF
TRBV12-5	TRBJ2-3	CASGLSVAGSQGTQYF
TRBV7-3	TRBJ2-5	CASSLGSSGGPQETQYF
TRBV19	TRBJ2-1	CASSITGTGYNEQFF
TRBV7-9	TRBJ2-3	CASSFGTSGSTDTQYF
TRBV30	TRBJ2-7	CAWKHRTVYEQYF
TRBV10-3	TRBJ1-2	CAISDQGRDYGYTF
TRBV29-1	TRBJ1-2	CSVAGGYGYTF
TRBV27	TRBJ2-1	CASSLQGAGRRGEQFF
TRBV19	TRBJ2-1	CASSIGGTSGGVEQFF
TRBV28	TRBJ2-3	CASSFVNSGVTDTQYF
TRBV12-5	TRBJ2-2	CASGLVLAGAGELFF
TRBV21-1	TRBJ1-5	CASRTGTHYSNQPQHF
TRBV7-9	TRBJ2-3	CASSSEGQPRDTQYF
TRBV5-1	TRBJ2-5	CASSPTSGGAFETQYF
TRBV5-1	TRBJ2-2	CASRYLAGGPNTGELFF
TRBV4-3	TRBJ1-2	CASSQGTAWEYYGYTF
TRBV18	TRBJ1-6	CASSLMDSFNSPLHF
TRBV6-5	TRBJ1-4	CASRRPATNEKLFF
TRBV28	TRBJ1-1	CASIPRGDFRKAFF
TRBV5-1	TRBJ2-7	CASSLVAGRYEQYF
TRBV9	TRBJ2-2	CASSGRGDTGELFF
TRBV7-2	TRBJ1-1	CASSFQGNTEAFF
TRBV5-4	TRBJ1-1	CASSFREGNTEAFF
TRBV7-2	TRBJ2-1	CASSRTSGAYNEQFF
TRBV6-5	TRBJ2-7	CASTQRTSSEQYF
TRBV7-9	TRBJ2-2	CASSLRGSGELFF